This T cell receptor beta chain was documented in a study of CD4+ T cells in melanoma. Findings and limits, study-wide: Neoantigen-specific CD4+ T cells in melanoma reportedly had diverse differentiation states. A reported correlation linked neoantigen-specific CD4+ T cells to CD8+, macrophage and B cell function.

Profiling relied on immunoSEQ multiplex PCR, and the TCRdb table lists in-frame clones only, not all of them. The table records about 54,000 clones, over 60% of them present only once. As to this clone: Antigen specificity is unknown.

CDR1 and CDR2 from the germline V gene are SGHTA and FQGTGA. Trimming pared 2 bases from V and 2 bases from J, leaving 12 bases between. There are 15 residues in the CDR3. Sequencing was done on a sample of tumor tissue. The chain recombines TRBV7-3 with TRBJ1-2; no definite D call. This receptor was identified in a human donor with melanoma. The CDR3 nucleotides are TGTGCCAGCAGCTTAGCGATTGTCGCAAACTATGGCTACACCTTC. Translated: CASSLAIVANYGYTF.